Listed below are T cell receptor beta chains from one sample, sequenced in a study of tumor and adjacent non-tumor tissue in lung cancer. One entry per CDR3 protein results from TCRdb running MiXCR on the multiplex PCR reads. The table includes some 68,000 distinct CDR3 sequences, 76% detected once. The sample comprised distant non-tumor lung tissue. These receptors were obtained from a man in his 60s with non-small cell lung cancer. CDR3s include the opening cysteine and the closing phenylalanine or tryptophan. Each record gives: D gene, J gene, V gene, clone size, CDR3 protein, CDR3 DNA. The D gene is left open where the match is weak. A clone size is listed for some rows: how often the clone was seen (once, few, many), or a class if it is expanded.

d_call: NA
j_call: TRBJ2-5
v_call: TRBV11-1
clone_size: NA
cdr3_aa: CARSKDTYQETQYF
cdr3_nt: TGTGCTAGGAGCAAAGACACGTATCAAGAGACCCAGTACTTC

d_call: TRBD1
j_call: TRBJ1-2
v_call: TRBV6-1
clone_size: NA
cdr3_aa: CASYGTGDGYTF
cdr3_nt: TGTGCCAGTTACGGGACAGGGGATGGCTACACCTTC

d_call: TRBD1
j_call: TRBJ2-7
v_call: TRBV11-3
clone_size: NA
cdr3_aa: CASSPPGQWVWEQYF
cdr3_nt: TGTGCCAGCAGCCCCCCGGGACAGTGGGTTTGGGAGCAGTACTTC

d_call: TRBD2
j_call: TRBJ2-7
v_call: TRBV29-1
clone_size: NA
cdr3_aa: CIVEAGGSEQYF
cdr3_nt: TGCATCGTTGAGGCGGGAGGTTCCGAGCAGTACTTC

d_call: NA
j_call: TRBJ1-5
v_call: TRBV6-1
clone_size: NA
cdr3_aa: CANSEGAGLNQPQHF
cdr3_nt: TGTGCCAACAGTGAAGGGGCAGGACTAAATCAGCCTCAGCATTTT

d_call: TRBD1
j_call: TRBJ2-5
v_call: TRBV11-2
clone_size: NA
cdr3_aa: CASSLVSRTGWRQEAQCF
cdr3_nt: TGTGCCAGCAGCTTAGTCTCCCGGACAGGGTGGCGGCAAGAGGCTCAGTGCTTC

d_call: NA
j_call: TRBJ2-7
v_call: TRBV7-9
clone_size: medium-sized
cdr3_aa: CASGEGEQYF
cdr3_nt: TGTGCCAGCGGAGAAGGCGAGCAGTACTTC

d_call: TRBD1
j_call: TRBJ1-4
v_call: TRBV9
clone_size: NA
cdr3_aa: CASSGGGQVEKLFF
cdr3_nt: TGTGCCAGCAGCGGGGGGGGACAGGTTGAAAAACTGTTTTTT

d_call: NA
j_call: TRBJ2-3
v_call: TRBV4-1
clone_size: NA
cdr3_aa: CARSQASLGGRFTDTQYF
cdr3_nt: TGCGCCAGGAGCCAAGCCTCACTAGGCGGAAGATTCACAGATACTCAGTATTTT

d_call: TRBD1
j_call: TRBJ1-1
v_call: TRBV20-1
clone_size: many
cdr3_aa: CSARGGGAGAEAFF
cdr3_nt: TGCAGTGCTAGGGGAGGGGGCGCCGGGGCTGAAGCTTTCTTT

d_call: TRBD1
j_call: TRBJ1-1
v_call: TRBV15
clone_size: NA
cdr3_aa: CAISPRRTGATNTETFF
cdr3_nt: TGTGCCATCAGCCCGCGGCGGACAGGGGCCACGAACACTGAAACTTTCTTT

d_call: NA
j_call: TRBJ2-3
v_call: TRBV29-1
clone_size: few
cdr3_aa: CSTDATASTDTQYF
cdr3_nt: TGCAGCACTGATGCGACAGCTAGCACAGATACGCAGTATTTT

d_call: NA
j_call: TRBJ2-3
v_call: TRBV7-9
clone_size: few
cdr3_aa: CASSPYTDTHYF
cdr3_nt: TGTGCCAGCAGTCCATATACAGATACGCATTATTTT

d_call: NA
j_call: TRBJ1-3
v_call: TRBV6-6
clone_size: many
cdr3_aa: CASSYGLSGNTIYF
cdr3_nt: TGTGCCAGCAGTTACGGGCTTAGTGGAAACACCATATATTTT

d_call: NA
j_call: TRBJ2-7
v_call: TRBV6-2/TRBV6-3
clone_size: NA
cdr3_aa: CASRPWRESPEAPLEQYF
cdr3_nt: TGTGCCAGCAGACCATGGAGGGAAAGCCCGGAGGCCCCCCTCGAGCAGTACTTC

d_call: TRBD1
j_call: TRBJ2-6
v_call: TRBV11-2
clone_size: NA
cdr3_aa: CVSSSPNRGRVLSGANVLTF
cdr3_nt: TGTGTCAGCAGCTCACCAAACAGGGGGCGCGTTTTATCCGGGGCCAACGTCCTGACTTTC

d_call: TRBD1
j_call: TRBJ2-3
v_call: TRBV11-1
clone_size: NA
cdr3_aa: CASNLGTGFADTQYF
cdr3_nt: TGTGCCAGCAATCTCGGGACAGGGTTCGCAGATACGCAGTATTTT

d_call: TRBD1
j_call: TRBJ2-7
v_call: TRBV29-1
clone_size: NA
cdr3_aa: CSTTGGGQGSHDQYF
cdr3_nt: TGCAGCACAACAGGGGGGGGACAGGGTTCCCACGATCAGTACTTC

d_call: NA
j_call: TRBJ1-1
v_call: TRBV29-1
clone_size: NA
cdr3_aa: CSASAGVDTEAFF
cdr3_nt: TGCAGCGCCTCTGCAGGGGTGGACACGGAAGCTTTCTTT

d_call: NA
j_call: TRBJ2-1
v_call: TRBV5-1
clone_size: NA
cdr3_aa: CANCPGTGSNEQFF
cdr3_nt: TGCGCCAACTGCCCCGGGACGGGGAGCAATGAGCAGTTCTTC

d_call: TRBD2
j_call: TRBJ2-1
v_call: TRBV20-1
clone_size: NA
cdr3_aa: CNARDYTSGNEQFF
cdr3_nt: TGCAATGCTAGAGATTACACTAGCGGTAATGAGCAGTTTTTC

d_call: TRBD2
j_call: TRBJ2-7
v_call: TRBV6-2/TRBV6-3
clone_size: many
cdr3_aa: CASSYKRVGLADAYEQYF
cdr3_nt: TGTGCCAGCAGTTACAAAAGAGTCGGACTAGCAGACGCCTACGAGCAGTACTTC

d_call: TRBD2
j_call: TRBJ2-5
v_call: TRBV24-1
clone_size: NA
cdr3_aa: CATSDRETRTSLGTQYF
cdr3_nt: TGTGCCACCAGTGATAGAGAAACCAGGACTAGCCTCGGGACCCAGTACTTC

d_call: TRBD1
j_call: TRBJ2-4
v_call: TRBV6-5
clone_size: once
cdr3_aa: CTGSATGTKNIQYF
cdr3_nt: TGTACCGGCAGTGCGACAGGGACCAAAAACATTCAGTACTTC

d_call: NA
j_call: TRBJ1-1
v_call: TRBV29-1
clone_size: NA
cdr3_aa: CIVAPRGLDTEAFF
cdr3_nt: TGCATCGTTGCCCCCAGGGGCCTGGACACTGAAGCTTTCTTT

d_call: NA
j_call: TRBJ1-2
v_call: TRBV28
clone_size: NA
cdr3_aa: CAISPLWTKHGYTF
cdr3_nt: TGTGCCATCAGTCCACTATGGACCAAACATGGCTACACCTTC

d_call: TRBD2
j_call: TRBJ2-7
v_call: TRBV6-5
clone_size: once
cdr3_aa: CASSYAASGYSSLYEKYF
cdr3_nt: TGTGCCAGCAGTTACGCTGCTAGCGGATACTCCTCACTCTACGAGAAGTACTTC

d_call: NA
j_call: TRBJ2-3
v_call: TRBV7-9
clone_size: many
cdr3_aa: CANSPTSQRTDTQYF
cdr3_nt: TGTGCCAACAGCCCAACCTCACAGAGGACAGATACGCAGTATTTT

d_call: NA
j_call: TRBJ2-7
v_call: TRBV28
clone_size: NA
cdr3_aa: CAGNSRGEQYF
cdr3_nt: TGTGCCGGCAATTCTCGTGGCGAGCAGTACTTC

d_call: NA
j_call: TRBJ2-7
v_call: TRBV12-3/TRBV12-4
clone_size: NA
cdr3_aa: CASSFLGSSYKRYF
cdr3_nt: TGTGCCAGCAGTTTTCTTGGGAGCTCCTACAAGCGGTATTTC

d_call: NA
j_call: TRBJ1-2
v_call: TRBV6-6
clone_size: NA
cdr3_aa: CASGSIDSTYGCTF
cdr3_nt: TGTGCCAGCGGGTCCATCGACAGCACCTATGGCTGCACCTTC

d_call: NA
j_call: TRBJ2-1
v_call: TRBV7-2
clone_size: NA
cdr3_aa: CASSLEGGPHNDQFF
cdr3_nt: TGTGCCAGCAGTCTCGAGGGGGGCCCCCACAATGACCAGTTCTTC

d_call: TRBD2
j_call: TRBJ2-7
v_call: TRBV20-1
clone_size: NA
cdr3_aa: CSARDSGIVAYEQYF
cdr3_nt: TGCAGTGCTAGAGATAGCGGGATAGTGGCCTACGAGCAGTACTTC

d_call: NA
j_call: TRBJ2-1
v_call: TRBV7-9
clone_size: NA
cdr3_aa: CASTSEYNERFF
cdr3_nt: TGTGCCAGCACCAGCGAATACAATGAGCGGTTCTTC

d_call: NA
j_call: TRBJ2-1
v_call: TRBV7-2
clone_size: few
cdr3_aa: CACSLDRGYEQFF
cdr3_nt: TGTGCCTGCAGCTTAGATCGGGGATACGAGCAGTTCTTC

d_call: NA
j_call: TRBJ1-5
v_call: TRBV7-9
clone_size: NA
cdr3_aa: CASNPDGVNQPQHF
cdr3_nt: TGTGCCAGCAACCCGGACGGGGTGAATCAGCCCCAGCATTTT

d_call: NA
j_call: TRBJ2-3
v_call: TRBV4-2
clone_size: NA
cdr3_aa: CASSHELVGAEQSTDTQYF
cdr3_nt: TGTGCCAGCAGCCACGAACTAGTGGGAGCCGAGCAATCCACAGATACGCAGTATTTT

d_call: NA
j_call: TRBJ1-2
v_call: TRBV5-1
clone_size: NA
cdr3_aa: CASSLSTGRRGYGYTF
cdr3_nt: TGCGCCAGCAGCTTGTCTACCGGGCGGCGAGGCTATGGCTACACCTTC

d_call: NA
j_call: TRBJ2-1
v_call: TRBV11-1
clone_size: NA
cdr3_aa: CASSPARVLDNEEFF
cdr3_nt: TGCGCCAGCAGCCCCGCAAGGGTGTTGGACAATGAAGAGTTCTTC

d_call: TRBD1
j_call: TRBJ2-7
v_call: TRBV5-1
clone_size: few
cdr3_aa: CASGAGTGASQQYF
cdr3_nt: TGCGCCAGCGGCGCCGGGACAGGGGCTTCCCAGCAGTACTTC

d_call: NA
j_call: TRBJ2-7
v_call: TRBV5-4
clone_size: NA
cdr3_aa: CAINQDRATSYEQYF
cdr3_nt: TGTGCCATCAACCAAGACCGGGCAACGTCCTACGAGCAGTACTTC

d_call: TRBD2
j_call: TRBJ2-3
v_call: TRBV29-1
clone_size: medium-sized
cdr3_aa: CSPKSGRISTDTQYF
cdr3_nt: TGCAGCCCGAAAAGCGGGAGGATTAGCACAGATACGCAGTATTTT

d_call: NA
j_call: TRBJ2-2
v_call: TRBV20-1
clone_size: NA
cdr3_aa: CSARVGGNVPGELLF
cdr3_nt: TGCAGTGCTAGAGTGGGGGGCAATGTCCCCGGGGAGCTGCTTTTT

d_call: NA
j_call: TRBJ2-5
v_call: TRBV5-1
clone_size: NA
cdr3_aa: CASRSRHRAQETRYF
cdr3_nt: TGCGCCAGCAGATCTAGGCACAGGGCCCAAGAGACCCGGTACTTC

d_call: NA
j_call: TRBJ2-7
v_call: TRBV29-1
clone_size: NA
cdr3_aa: CSAMSEVSYEQYF
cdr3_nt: TGCAGCGCGATGTCGGAGGTCTCCTACGAGCAGTACTTC

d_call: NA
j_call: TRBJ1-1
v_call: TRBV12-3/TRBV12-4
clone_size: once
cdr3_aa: CTSNVGRVNEAFF
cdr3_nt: TGTACTAGCAACGTTGGCAGGGTGAATGAAGCTTTCTTT

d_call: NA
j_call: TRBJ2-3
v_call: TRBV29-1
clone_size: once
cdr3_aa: CSARDRRTDRQYF
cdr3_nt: TGCAGCGCAAGGGACCGGAGGACAGATAGGCAGTATTTT

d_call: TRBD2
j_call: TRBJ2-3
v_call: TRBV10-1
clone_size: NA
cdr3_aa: CASRDSGSRDTQYF
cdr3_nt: TGCGCCAGCAGGGATAGCGGGAGTAGAGATACACAGTATTTT

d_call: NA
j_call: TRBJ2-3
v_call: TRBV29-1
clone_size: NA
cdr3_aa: CSVEGIVTDTQYF
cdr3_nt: TGCAGCGTTGAGGGAATAGTCACAGATACGCAGTATTTT

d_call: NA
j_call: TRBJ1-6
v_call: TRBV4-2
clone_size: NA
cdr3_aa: CASSQGAGSSPRPF
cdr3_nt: TGTGCCAGCAGCCAAGGGGCGGGTAGTTCACCCCGCCCCTTT